The T cell receptor (beta chain) under discussion was sequenced for a study of tumor and adjacent non-tumor tissue in lung cancer. Across the whole study: There were around 11 adenocarcinoma, 2 squamous cell carcinoma and 1 small cell lung cancer cases.

TCRbeta libraries were built with three rounds of nested PCR, modified from ARM-PCR. TCRdb reprocessed the multiplex PCR reads with MiXCR, giving one entry per CDR3 protein. Among around 60,000 distinct CDR3 sequences listed, about 55% were seen once. This CDR3 spans 15 amino acids. Germline V lookup: CDR1 GTSNPN, CDR2 SVGIG (reference sequence). No cell sorting was done before RNA was extracted from the tissue. This non-tumor lung sample came from over 3 cm beyond the tumor edge. Donors were chemotherapy-naive, newly diagnosed lung cancer surgical patients in China, August–late 2014. Findings and limits, study-wide: Tumor TCR diversity, when higher, was linked to shorter survival. Tumor tissue had significantly higher TCR diversity than normal lung.

As to this clonotype: Its antigen is still unknown. This sequence may be a read error, since a much larger clone differs from it by one base.

The chain joins TRBV30 to TRBJ1-5; 9 bases are shared with TRBD1. This clonotype originated in a man aged 65 to 79 with non-small cell lung cancer. Sequences were obtained from distant non-tumor lung tissue. The CDR3 is CAWSGRDRAYQSQHF. The DNA of the CDR3 is TGTGCCTGGAGTGGAAGGGACAGGGCTTATCAGTCCCAGCATTTT.